What follows are 21 T cell receptor beta chains derived from one specimen sequenced in a study of Ad26.COV2.S vaccination and SARS-CoV-2 variants. Indicated treatment: around 19 received Ad26.COV2.S at low or high dose, single or two shots; a few received placebo; per-sample allocation not given. Day 63 following the first vaccine or placebo injection was when the samples were taken. The assay was immunoSEQ multiplex PCR, and TCRdb's table has in-frame clones only and misses some. Of hundreds of thousands of clones listed, 75% to 90% were seen once; the top ten hold 9.5% to 12%. This specimen consisted of peripheral blood, obtained in a trial of Ad26.COV2.S vaccine versus placebo. These receptors came from a person aged 18-60 years who received the Ad26.COV2.S COVID-19 vaccine or a placebo.

As for this clone: Within the sample, other DNA sequences also encode this same CDR3. CDR3 nucleotides: TGTGCCAGCAGCCAAAAGGGGGAACAGTACTTC. Residues: CASSQKGEQYF. The gene calls are TRBV3-1 (or the pseudogene TRBV3-2) and TRBJ2-7; TRBD1 is a possible D gene (6 bases). V was clipped by 2 bases and J by 10 bases, with 9 bases between them. CDR3 length equals 11 residues. CDR1 LGHDT and CDR2 YNNKEL come from the germline V gene (reference sequence).

This chain links TRBV28 with TRBJ2-5; 8 bases are a match to TRBD2. V shed 5 bases, J shed 7 bases, and the junction held 6 bases outside the gene matches. CDR1 and CDR2 (germline): MDHEN, SYDVKM. There are 13 residues in the CDR3. In DNA, the CDR3 is TGTGCCAGCAGTCAAGGACTAGCTTCGACCCAGTACTTC. It yields the protein CASSQGLASTQYF.

V and J are TRBV11-3 and TRBJ2-7; tentative D call: TRBD1 (6 bases). V gave up 4 bases and J gave up 6 bases, with 13 bases separating them. In germline, CDR1 is SGHNT, CDR2 YENEEA. The length of the CDR3 is 13 residues. This CDR3 is CASSSAGAVEQYF. DNA for the CDR3: TGTGCCAGCAGCTCCGCAGGGGCGGTCGAGCAGTACTTC.

The rearrangement joins TRBV10-3 to TRBJ1-1; D gene unclear. This CDR3 spans 12 amino acids. CDR1 is ENHRY and CDR2 is SYGVKD in the germline V gene. Trimming left V 0 bases short and J 7 bases short, with 6 bases between. DNA for the CDR3: TGTGCCATCAGTGAGTCTGCAGGTGAAGCTTTCTTT. It yields the protein CAISESAGEAFF.

This chain connects TRBV5-1 to TRBJ2-5; TRBD1 matches 9 bases. The CDR3 runs to 14 residues. Per the germline V gene, CDR1 is SGHRS and CDR2 is YFSETQ. V dropped 2 bases and J dropped 5; count of bases not matched to a gene: 4. The CDR3 reads CASSFGTGMETQYF. Here the CDR3 DNA reads TGCGCCAGCAGCTTTGGGACAGGGATGGAGACCCAGTACTTC. Looking up the rest from reference TRBV5-1 and TRBJ2-5 gives the full variable domain: KAGVTQTPRYLIKTRGQQVTLSCSPISGHRSVSWYQQTPGQGLQFLFEYFSETQRNKGNFPGRFSGRQFSNSRSEMNVSTLELGDSALYLCASSFGTGMETQYFGPGTRLLVL.

The chain combines TRBV21-1 with TRBJ2-2; the tabulated D call, TRBD1, remains unverified against the DNA. TRBV21-1 is listed as a pseudogene. This CDR3 contains 17 residues. Here the CDR3 reads CASSKGPRDRATGELFF. The CDR3 bases are TGTGCCAGCAGCAAGGGTCCCCGGGACAGGGCGACCGGGGAGCTGTTTTTT.

J is TRBJ2-1 and V is TRBV27, with 12 positions matching TRBD2. This CDR3 region has 14 residues. J lost 0 bases, V lost 11 bases, and 2 bases had no gene match. CDR1 and CDR2 from the germline V gene are MNHEY and SMNVEV (reference sequence). CDR3 sequence: CASTSGSSYNEQFF. CDR3 coding DNA: TGTGCCTCGACTAGCGGGAGCTCCTACAATGAGCAGTTCTTC.

This chain links TRBV28 with TRBJ1-6, with TRBD1 matching 10 bases. The CDR3 totals 13 residues. J was trimmed by 7 bases and V by 6 bases; bases with no gene match: 0. Germline V gene data show CDR1 as MDHEN and CDR2 as SYDVKM. The CDR3 region is CASRGQGNSPLHF. CDR3 bases: TGTGCCAGCAGGGGACAGGGGAATTCACCCCTCCACTTT.

This clone was observed a few times. The V gene is TRBV4-2, the J gene TRBJ1-6; 7 bases agree with TRBD1. V gave up 1 base and J gave up 9 bases; unmatched junction bases: 3. The germline gives CDR1 LGHNA, CDR2 YNFKEQ. The CDR3 covers 14 residues. The CDR3 protein is CASSQGQGGSPLHF. As DNA, the CDR3 is TGTGCCAGCAGCCAAGGGCAGGGGGGTTCACCCCTCCACTTT.

V gene TRBV19 combines with J gene TRBJ2-3; 7 positions agree with TRBD2. CDR1 is LNHDA, CDR2 SQIVND, per germline (reference sequence). CDR3 length: 15 amino acids. Trimming at V came to 3 bases and at J to 4 bases, leaving 7 bases not matched to a gene. In DNA form, the CDR3 reads TGTGCCAGTAGTATGATGGGGGGGGGAGCAGATACGCAGTATTTT. The encoded protein is CASSMMGGGADTQYF.

The DNA of the CDR3 is TGTGCCAGCAGCCAAGCCAGCGGGAGGGACGGAGAGACCCAGTACTTC. Translation gives CASSQASGRDGETQYF. The chain uses TRBV3-1 (or the pseudogene TRBV3-2) and TRBJ2-5; 10 bases map to TRBD2. The V gene end was trimmed by 1 base and the J gene end by 4 bases; junction bases not matched to a gene: 6. CDR1 is LGHDT and CDR2 is YNNKEL in the germline V gene (reference sequence). The CDR3 runs to 16 residues.

V is TRBV7-3 and J is TRBJ2-7; the match to TRBD2 covers 14 bases. Germline V lookup: CDR1 SGHTA, CDR2 FQGTGA. This CDR3 is built from 18 residues. V lost 4 bases to trimming and J lost 5 bases; unmatched junction nucleotides: 13. The DNA for the CDR3 is TGTGCCAGCAGCTCGTTGGGACTAGCGGGAGTTGGGTCTAACGAGCAGTACTTC. Residues: CASSSLGLAGVGSNEQYF.

The chain couples TRBV4-3 to TRBJ1-4, with D possibly TRBD1 on 5 matching bases. V lost 1 base, J lost 8 bases, and 11 bases lay in between. The germline V gene encodes CDR1 LGHNA and CDR2 YSLEER. This CDR3 comprises 14 residues. The CDR3 spells CASSQVGTVEKLFF. CDR3 DNA sequence: TGCGCCAGCAGCCAAGTAGGGACGGTCGAAAAACTGTTTTTT.

This chain uses TRBV7-8 with TRBJ2-1; 7 nucleotides line up with TRBD2. The ends lost 5 bases at V and 10 bases at J; junction bases unmatched: 8. This CDR3 is 13 amino acids long. Germline lookup yields CDR1 SGHVS and CDR2 FQNEAQ. The CDR3 sequence is CASSLNEAGEQFF. CDR3 DNA sequence: TGTGCCAGCAGCCTCAATGAAGCGGGGGAGCAGTTCTTC.

The rearrangement links TRBV10-3 to TRBJ1-1; TRBD1 matches 7 bases. After removal of 7 bases from V and 0 bases from J, the junction contained 11 bases not matched to a gene. Looked up from germline, CDR1 is ENHRY and CDR2 is SYGVKD. The CDR3 covers 16 residues. The CDR3 reads CAINPNAGQMNTEAFF. CDR3 nucleotides: TGTGCCATCAATCCTAATGCGGGACAGATGAACACTGAAGCTTTCTTT.

V gene TRBV19 combines with J gene TRBJ2-6; either TRBD1 or TRBD2 may supply D (5 bases each). Trimming took 3 bases from V and 0 from J, leaving 15 bases between them. The CDR3 spans 18 residues. Germline values: CDR1 LNHDA, CDR2 SQIVND (reference sequence). DNA of the CDR3: TGTGCCAGTAGTATGACCGGGGCTACTCCCTCTGGGGCCAACGTCCTGACTTTC. Residues: CASSMTGATPSGANVLTF.

Of note for this clone: The sample contains more than one DNA sequence encoding this CDR3. The V gene is TRBV27, the J gene TRBJ2-7; 9 bases match TRBD1. Trimming cost V 3 bases and J 4 bases; bases outside gene matches: 4. The CDR3 contains 14 residues. The germline CDR1 and CDR2 sequences are MNHEY and SMNVEV (reference sequence). CDR3 DNA sequence: TGTGCCAGCAGTTTGACAGGGGGTGGGTACGAGCAGTACTTC. It yields the protein CASSLTGGGYEQYF.

About this clone: Other DNA variants within this sample encode the same CDR3. This chain uses TRBV18 with TRBJ2-2; 8 bases fit TRBD2. In germline, CDR1 is KGHSH, CDR2 LQKENI. After removal of 1 base from V and 1 base from J, the junction contained 2 bases not matched to a gene. The CDR3 is made up of 16 amino acids. CDR3 coding DNA: TGTGCCAGCTCACCACGCAGCGGGAGGAACACCGGGGAGCTGTTTTTT. Translating it yields CASSPRSGRNTGELFF.

The rearrangement links TRBV11-3 to TRBJ2-1, with 10 bases lining up with TRBD1. Germline assignment: CDR1 SGHNT and CDR2 YENEEA. Trimming at V came to 5 bases and at J to 8 bases, leaving 9 bases not matched to a gene. This CDR3 has 15 residues. The CDR3 protein is CASSAGQGGIDEQFF. In DNA form, the CDR3 reads TGTGCCAGCAGCGCCGGACAGGGGGGTATCGATGAGCAGTTCTTC.

This clone was seen many times. The CDR3: CASSNSAGAYEQYF. CDR3 bases: TGTGCCAGCAGCAACTCGGCAGGGGCCTACGAGCAGTACTTC. The chain is built from TRBV7-6 and TRBJ2-7, with a possible D match to TRBD1 (6 bases). CDR1 and CDR2 from the germline V gene are SGHVS and FNYEAQ. The CDR3 is 14 residues long. Trimming shortened V by 5 bases and J by 2 bases, and 13 bases separated the two germline ends.

The genes are TRBV28 and TRBJ2-7, with a tentative D call TRBD1 (7 bases). CDR1 and CDR2 from the germline V gene are MDHEN and SYDVKM. The V gene lost 8 bases and the J gene lost 0 bases, with 11 bases spanning the gap. The CDR3 covers 13 residues. The CDR3 reads CASHRGGSYEQYF. CDR3 DNA sequence: TGTGCCAGCCACAGGGGAGGCTCCTACGAGCAGTACTTC.